This T cell receptor (beta chain) stems from a study of T cells after yellow fever vaccination. Study observations and caveats: Researchers cautioned that FACS-sorted repertoires could harbor abundant clonotypes contaminating from the bulk population.

5'RACE template switching added a universal primer site and UMIs to TCR cDNA. TCRdb re-called the 5' RACE reads with MiXCR, one entry per CDR3 protein. There are about 150,000 distinct CDR3 sequences in the sample; under 8% occur only once, and about 0.61% lies in the top ten. This clonotype was detected ten times or more. Its antigen is not known. The sequencing used CD4+ T cells sorted from PBMCs, collected 10 days after the yellow fever booster vaccination. The sequence derives from a man aged 25 to 40 who received the YFV17D yellow fever vaccine.

The CDR3, as DNA: TGTGCCAGCAGCTTATCATCCGGGGGGCGCGGAGATACGCAGTATTTT. Amino acids: CASSLSSGGRGDTQYF. The V and J genes are TRBV7-8 and TRBJ2-3; a possible D gene is TRBD2 (7 bases). The CDR3 loop spans 16 amino acids. From germline, CDR1 is SGHVS and CDR2 FQNEAQ. Deletions cut 2 bases from V and 5 bases from J, with 17 bases between.